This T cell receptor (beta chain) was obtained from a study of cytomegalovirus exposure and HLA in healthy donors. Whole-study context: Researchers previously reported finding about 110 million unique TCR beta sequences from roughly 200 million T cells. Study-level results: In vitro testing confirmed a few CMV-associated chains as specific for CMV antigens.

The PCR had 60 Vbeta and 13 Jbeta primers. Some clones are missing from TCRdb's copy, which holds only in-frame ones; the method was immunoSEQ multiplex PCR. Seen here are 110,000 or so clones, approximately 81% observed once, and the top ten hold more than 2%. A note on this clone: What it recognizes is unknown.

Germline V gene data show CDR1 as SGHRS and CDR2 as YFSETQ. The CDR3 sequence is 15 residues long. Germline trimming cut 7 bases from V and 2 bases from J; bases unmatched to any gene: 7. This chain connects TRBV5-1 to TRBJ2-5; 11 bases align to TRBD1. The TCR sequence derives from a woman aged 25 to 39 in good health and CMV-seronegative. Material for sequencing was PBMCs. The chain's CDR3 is CASYTGTGGQETQYF. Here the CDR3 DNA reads TGCGCCAGCTACACAGGGACAGGGGGGCAAGAGACCCAGTACTTC.